Here is one TCR beta chain with its context. Its antigen is unknown. PCR primers comprised 60 Vbeta and 13 Jbeta primers. Sequencing used immunoSEQ multiplex PCR; TCRdb keeps in-frame clones, though not all of them. The table lists some 140,000 clones, around 74% of them singletons. This specimen comes from a study of cytomegalovirus exposure and HLA in healthy donors. General study findings and limits: Presence/absence analyses treated sequencing depth as roughly uniform across donors. Reported results showed that the classifier diagnosed cytomegalovirus status with high specificity and sensitivity.

J gave up 5 bases and V 0 bases, and 3 bases lay outside the gene matches. The CDR3 spans 14 residues. Germline lookup yields CDR1 SGDLS and CDR2 YYNGEE. This receptor was taken from a man aged 18 to 30 in good health and CMV-seronegative. The material sequenced was PBMCs. This sequence joins TRBV9 and TRBJ2-5, with 8 bases aligning to TRBD2. DNA for the CDR3: TGTGCCAGCAGCGTAGCGGGGGGGGGTGAGACCCAGTACTTC. Its protein product is CASSVAGGGETQYF.